Following are 24 T cell receptor beta chains from one sample sequenced in a study of human T cells and chemical hapten exposure. Time point meaning: patch test 2, 6 weeks after DPC sensitization. Stated treatment: therapeutic diphenylcyclopropenone sensitization with weekly scalp DPC. MiXCR was run by TCRdb on the RACE reads, yielding one entry per CDR3 protein. Of some 81,000 distinct CDR3 sequences listed, around a tenth are singletons. This sample comprised whole blood, obtained in connection with sensitization to the hapten diphenylcyclopropenone (DPC). These receptors were taken from a man aged 18 to 30 with alopecia areata. Some clones in this sample may be carry-over from other donors' samples.

J is TRBJ1-1 and V is TRBV7-2; D gene unclear. Trimming shortened V by 1 base and J by 0 bases, and 9 bases separated the two germline ends. Germline V gene data show CDR1 as SGHTA and CDR2 as FQGNSA. CDR3 length equals 15 residues. CDR3 protein: CASSLVAGMNTEAFF. The CDR3 DNA reads as TGTGCCAGCAGCTTAGTCGCCGGAATGAACACTGAAGCTTTCTTT.

This clonotype was recorded many times. J is TRBJ2-7 and V is TRBV7-8; unclear D gene. The germline gives CDR1 SGHVS, CDR2 FQNEAQ. This CDR3 is built from 15 residues. Trimming took off 1 base at V and 3 bases at J, with 13 bases between the two ends. CDR3 sequence (DNA): TGTGCCAGCAGCTTAGAGGGCGGTTCCGGCTACGAGCAGTACGTC. It codes for CASSLEGGSGYEQYV.

This clonotype was seen ten or more times. The rearrangement uses TRBV29-1 and TRBJ1-2, with TRBD1 identical over 11 bases. CDR3 length: 13 amino acids. Germline V gene lookup returns CDR1 SQVTM and CDR2 ANQGSEA. V dropped 4 bases and J dropped 3; count of bases not matched to a gene: 1. CDR3 nucleotide sequence: TGCAGCGTTGGGGGACAGGGGGACTATGGCTACACCTTC. This encodes CSVGGQGDYGYTF.

This clonotype was recorded at least ten times. The chain joins TRBV5-6 to TRBJ2-5, with D possibly being TRBD1 (5 bases). The germline gives CDR1 SGHDT, CDR2 YYEEEE. With 5 bases removed from V and 1 base from J, the gap between germline ends came to 18 bases. The CDR3 contains 16 residues. The CDR3 DNA follows: TGTGCCAGCAGTCAAAGGGGAAAACCATCCCAAGAGACCCAGTACTTC. It is translated as CASSQRGKPSQETQYF.

This clonotype was seen only a few times. The V call is TRBV4-3, the J call TRBJ1-2; the D gene is possibly TRBD1 (5 bases). V dropped 3 bases and J dropped 2 bases, with 19 bases sitting between them. This CDR3 region has 17 residues. The germline CDR1 and CDR2 sequences are LGHNA and YSLEER. The chain's CDR3 is CASSHSNEKTVNYGYTF. The CDR3 DNA is TGCGCCAGCAGCCACTCCAACGAGAAGACAGTGAACTATGGCTACACCTTC.

This clonotype appeared a few times. J is TRBJ1-4 and V is TRBV15; D is perhaps TRBD1 (5 bases). V gave up 5 bases and J gave up 4 bases, with 17 bases separating them. CDR1 and CDR2 (germline): LNHNV, YYDKDF (reference sequence). CDR3 length: 16 residues. The CDR3 spells CATSRTGGGYNEKLFF. Here the CDR3 DNA reads TGTGCCACCAGCCGCACAGGCGGGGGGTATAATGAAAAACTGTTTTTT. The full variable domain, completed using reference TRBV15 and TRBJ1-4, is DAMVIQNPRYQVTQFGKPVTLSCSQTLNHNVMYWYQQKSSQAPKLLFHYYDKDFNNEADTPDNFQSRRPNTSFCFLDIRSPGLGDTAMYLCATSRTGGGYNEKLFFGSGTQLSVL.

This clonotype came up a few times. The J gene is TRBJ2-7, the V gene TRBV18, with D possibly matching TRBD1 (6 bases). V shed 3 bases and J shed 1 base, with 10 bases lying between them. Germline CDR1 is KGHSH and CDR2 is LQKENI. The CDR3 is 14 amino acids. The CDR3 reads CASSPGAPSYEQYF. The CDR3 nucleotides read TGTGCCAGCTCACCGGGGGCTCCTTCCTACGAGCAGTACTTC.

The V gene is TRBV20-1, the J gene TRBJ2-7; TRBD1 is a possible D gene (7 bases). The CDR3 covers 14 residues. The ends were cut back, 3 bases at V and 4 bases at J, with 16 bases in the middle. CDR1 is DFQATT and CDR2 is SNEGSKA in the germline V gene (reference sequence). CDR3 in amino acids: CSASRGTALYEQYF. CDR3 bases: TGCAGTGCTAGCCGCGGGACAGCCCTTTACGAGCAGTACTTC.

The chain is built from TRBV7-2 and TRBJ2-1, with TRBD1 matching over 8 bases. V lost 6 bases and J lost 1; bases outside the gene matches: 5. CDR3 length equals 15 residues. The germline V gene encodes CDR1 SGHTA and CDR2 FQGNSA. The CDR3 protein is CASRRTGGSYNEQFF. For the CDR3, the DNA is TGTGCCAGCAGACGTACAGGGGGATCCTACAATGAGCAGTTCTTC. The whole variable domain, remainder taken from reference TRBV7-2 and TRBJ2-1, is GAGVSQSPSNKVTEKGKDVELRCDPISGHTALYWYRQSLGQGLEFLIYFQGNSAPDKSGLPSDRFSAERTGGSVSTLTIQRTQQEDSAVYLCASRRTGGSYNEQFFGPGTRLTVL.

This clonotype was seen a handful of times. The CDR3, as DNA: TGTGCCAGCAATTTGCTTTCCGAGTACGGAAGGGGGCAGGAGACCCAGTACTTC. The encoded protein is CASNLLSEYGRGQETQYF. The gene calls are TRBV28 and TRBJ2-5; TRBD1 matches at 7 bases. V was pared by 7 bases and J by 5 bases, with 22 bases of the junction left unmatched. From germline, CDR1 is MDHEN and CDR2 SYDVKM. CDR3 length: 18 amino acids.

The chain links TRBV7-9 to TRBJ1-1, with D unclear. Trimming took off 10 bases at V and 1 base at J, with 22 bases between the two ends. The CDR3 totals 16 residues. Germline V gene sequence: CDR1 SEHNR, CDR2 FQNEAQ (reference sequence). In nucleotides, the CDR3 is TGTGCCACCCCTATCACCTCGCCGGGCCCGAACACTGAAGCTTTCTTT. As protein: CATPITSPGPNTEAFF.

This sequence joins TRBV6-2 or TRBV6-3 and TRBJ2-2; D ambiguous. V lost 2 bases and J lost 2, with 6 bases in between. The germline gives CDR1 MNHEY, CDR2 SVGEGT. The CDR3 has 14 amino acids. This chain's CDR3 is CASSYESNTGELFF. The CDR3 DNA reads TGTGCCAGCAGTTACGAAAGTAACACCGGGGAGCTGTTTTTT.

This clonotype appeared many times. The CDR3, as DNA: TGTGCCAGCAGCTCAAAGTTGGAAGGACAGGGGCCGCCCAACAACTACGAGCAGTACTTC. Translation gives CASSSKLEGQGPPNNYEQYF. The V call is TRBV11-2, the J call TRBJ2-7; 9 nucleotides match TRBD1. Germline CDR1 reads SGHAT; CDR2 reads FQNNGV. Losses at the gene ends were 4 bases for V and 3 bases for J; bases not matched to a gene: 22. There are 20 residues in the CDR3.

Only one count was recorded for this clonotype. This chain joins TRBV9 and TRBJ2-7; 7 nucleotides line up with TRBD1. Germline lookup yields CDR1 SGDLS and CDR2 YYNGEE. V gave up 4 bases and J gave up 1 base; unmatched junction bases: 11. CDR3 length equals 16 residues. CDR3 in DNA: TGTGCCAGCAGCCCCCGTACCGGGACAGCATCCTACGAGCAGTACTTC. It translates to CASSPRTGTASYEQYF.

This sequence joins TRBV5-1 and TRBJ1-5; 8 bases line up with TRBD1. CDR1 and CDR2 from the germline V gene are SGHRS and YFSETQ. The CDR3 consists of 14 residues. Trimming took 4 bases from V and 3 from J; bases not matched to a gene: 3. The CDR3 protein is CASSTGGFNQPQHF. CDR3 DNA: TGCGCCAGCAGCACAGGGGGATTCAATCAGCCCCAGCATTTT.

Many counts were recorded for this clonotype. Here the CDR3 DNA reads TGCAGTGCCCAGGGGGTTGATCAGCCCCAGCATTTT. This gives the protein CSAQGVDQPQHF. The gene calls are TRBV20-1 and TRBJ1-5; TRBD1 agrees at 7 bases. J was trimmed by 5 bases and V by 6 bases; bases with no gene match: 4. CDR1 is DFQATT, CDR2 SNEGSKA, per germline (reference sequence). The CDR3 is made up of 12 amino acids.

The chain recombines TRBV7-7 with TRBJ2-1, with D perhaps TRBD1 or TRBD2 (5 bases each). The V end was cut by 5 bases, the J end by 6 bases, with 17 bases between. The CDR3 covers 15 residues. Germline V gives CDR1 SSHAT, CDR2 FNYEAQ (reference sequence). CDR3 DNA sequence: TGTGCCAGCAGCATTGGGGACGGCCCCCGCAATGAGCAGTTCTTC. Translation gives CASSIGDGPRNEQFF.

In this sample, this clonotype turned up many times. The rearrangement uses TRBV4-1 and TRBJ2-5; D not resolved. This CDR3 contains 12 residues. Germline values: CDR1 MGHRA, CDR2 YSYEKL. Trimming pared 2 bases from V and 9 bases from J, leaving 10 bases between. The CDR3 bases are TGCGCCAGCAGCCAACTTGGGATTCCCCAGTACTTC. This codes for CASSQLGIPQYF.

In this sample, this clonotype turned up many times. V gene TRBV3-1 combines with J gene TRBJ1-1; no clear D. Germline assignment: CDR1 LGHDT and CDR2 YNNKEL (reference sequence). The CDR3 has 12 amino acids. V was clipped by 1 base and J by 5 bases, with 5 bases between them. The CDR3 DNA is TGTGCCAGCAGCCAAGTGAGTACTGAAGCTTTCTTT. It translates to CASSQVSTEAFF.

This clonotype appeared a few times. CDR3 residues: CSASQGFYTEAFF. In DNA form, the CDR3 reads TGCAGTGCTAGTCAGGGATTCTACACTGAAGCTTTCTTT. The V gene is TRBV20-1, the J gene TRBJ1-1, with D possibly being TRBD1 (5 bases). The germline V and J ends were trimmed by 3 bases and 3 bases, with 11 bases remaining between them. CDR1 is DFQATT and CDR2 is SNEGSKA in the germline V gene (reference sequence). The CDR3 extends over 13 amino acids.

Many counts were recorded for this clonotype. The chain uses TRBV19 and TRBJ2-7; D call uncertain. The V gene's germline CDR1 is LNHDA and CDR2 SQIVND (reference sequence). V was trimmed by 1 base and J by 1 base, leaving 2 bases between them. The CDR3 consists of 12 residues. The CDR3 coding sequence is TGTGCCAGTAGTATAGGTTCCTACGAGCAGTACGTC. Translating it yields CASSIGSYEQYV.

The V gene is TRBV10-1, the J gene TRBJ1-3; D gene uncertain. With 3 bases removed from V and 0 bases from J, the gap between germline ends came to 3 bases. Germline V gene lookup returns CDR1 WNHNN and CDR2 SYGVQD (reference sequence). The CDR3 is 13 amino acids. The CDR3 nucleotides are TGCGCCAGCAGTGACAGCTCTGGAAACACCATATATTTT. This codes for CASSDSSGNTIYF.

A few counts support this clonotype. The chain links TRBV14 to TRBJ1-4; D unclear. This CDR3 has 16 residues. Looked up from germline, CDR1 is SGHDN and CDR2 is FVKESK. The V end was cut by 3 bases, the J end by 4 bases, with 15 bases between. The CDR3 reads CASSHKSRGFNEKLFF. DNA of the CDR3: TGTGCCAGCAGCCATAAGTCCCGGGGATTTAATGAAAAACTGTTTTTT.

This clonotype showed up many times. The rearrangement joins TRBV6-6 to TRBJ1-2, with D possibly TRBD1 on 6 matching bases. Trimming pared 6 bases from V and 2 bases from J, leaving 22 bases between. The length of the CDR3 is 17 residues. Germline V CDR1 and CDR2: MNHNY, SVGAGI (reference sequence). CDR3 amino acids: CASRRNRDIRGNYGYTF. In DNA form, the CDR3 reads TGTGCCAGCAGACGAAACAGGGACATACGGGGGAACTATGGCTACACCTTC.